One sample yielded the 19 T cell receptor beta chains listed below, sequenced in a study of T cell responses to AZD1222 COVID-19 vaccine. TCRdb keeps only in-frame clones here, not all; method: immunoSEQ multiplex PCR. Among approximately 93,000 clones listed, around 91% were seen once. This specimen consisted of peripheral blood, obtained 28 days after the second AZD1222 dose. These receptors were collected from an adult who received the AZD1222 COVID-19 vaccine.

V and J are TRBV12-5 and TRBJ2-7; possible D gene TRBD1, 5 bases. Germline CDR1 is LGHNT and CDR2 is FRNRAP. This CDR3 spans 15 amino acids. V was trimmed by 0 bases and J by 1 base, leaving 10 bases between them. CDR3 amino acids: CASGLVQAGSYEQYF. CDR3 coding DNA: TGTGCTAGTGGTTTGGTACAGGCAGGGTCCTACGAGCAGTACTTC.

This chain joins TRBV7-9 and TRBJ1-1; D is undetermined. V was pared by 5 bases and J by 8 bases, with 12 bases between. The CDR3 extends over 12 amino acids. Germline CDR1 and CDR2: SEHNR and FQNEAQ (reference sequence). The CDR3 nucleotides read TGTGCCAGCAGCCCCCAAGGTTTAGAAGCTTTCTTT. This translates into CASSPQGLEAFF. The complete variable domain, with remaining parts taken from reference TRBV7-9 and TRBJ1-1, reads DTGVSQNPRHKITKRGQNVTFRCDPISEHNRLYWYRQTLGQGPEFLTYFQNEAQLEKSRLLSDRFSAERPKGSFSTLEIQRTEQGDSAMYLCASSPQGLEAFFGQGTRLTVV.

The V and J genes are TRBV7-2 and TRBJ2-7; a weak D match, TRBD2 (6 bases). Germline CDR1 and CDR2: SGHTA and FQGNSA. Trimming pared 5 bases from V and 2 bases from J, leaving 13 bases between. This CDR3 is built from 14 residues. This CDR3 reads CASSVMPGAYEQYF. In DNA, the CDR3 is TGTGCCAGCAGCGTCATGCCGGGGGCCTACGAGCAGTACTTC.

The rearrangement joins TRBV12-3 or TRBV12-4 to TRBJ1-1; TRBD1 is a possible D gene (5 bases). CDR3 length: 12 amino acids. The germline V and J ends were trimmed by 6 bases and 8 bases, with 13 bases remaining between them. The DNA of the CDR3 is TGTGCCAGCAGATTCGGGACTTACGAAGCTTTCTTT. Translation gives CASRFGTYEAFF.

This chain links TRBV19 with TRBJ1-1; a possible D gene is TRBD1 (5 bases). Trimming took 6 bases from V and 1 from J, leaving 9 bases between them. Germline V lookup: CDR1 LNHDA, CDR2 SQIVND (reference sequence). CDR3 length: 13 amino acids. CDR3 amino acids: CASSFDRNTEAFF. The CDR3 DNA reads as TGTGCCAGTAGCTTCGACAGGAACACTGAAGCTTTCTTT. The entire variable domain, with the rest obtained from reference TRBV19 and TRBJ1-1, is as follows: DGGITQSPKYLFRKEGQNVTLSCEQNLNHDAMYWYRQDPGQGLRLIYYSQIVNDFQKGDIAEGYSVSREKKESFPLTVTSAQKNPTAFYLCASSFDRNTEAFFGQGTRLTVV.

The V and J genes are TRBV29-1 and TRBJ1-1, with D possibly matching TRBD1 (6 bases). CDR1 is SQVTM and CDR2 is ANQGSEA in the germline V gene. The germline V and J ends were trimmed by 7 bases and 3 bases, with 15 bases remaining between them. CDR3 size: 13 residues. Written as DNA, the CDR3 is TGCAGCGCGTACAGGGCCGCTGACACTGAAGCTTTCTTT. Protein product: CSAYRAADTEAFF.

The V gene is TRBV25-1, the J gene TRBJ1-1, with D hard to call. V dropped 3 bases and J dropped 10 bases, with 15 bases sitting between them. The CDR3 is 13 amino acids. Per the germline V gene, CDR1 is MGHDK and CDR2 is SYGVNS. The CDR3 here is CASSELSSGGAFF. Written as DNA, the CDR3 is TGTGCCAGCAGTGAGTTATCATCGGGCGGAGCTTTCTTT.

This sequence joins TRBV4-1 and TRBJ2-1; 11 bases fit TRBD1. The CDR3 contains 14 residues. V dropped 5 bases and J dropped 7; count of bases not matched to a gene: 4. From germline, CDR1 is MGHRA and CDR2 YSYEKL. CDR3 in DNA: TGCGCCAGCAGCGAGGACAGGGGGCATAATGAGCAGTTCTTC. It specifies CASSEDRGHNEQFF.

V gene TRBV7-6 combines with J gene TRBJ2-7, with 8 bases matching TRBD1. V dropped 6 bases and J dropped 1; count of bases not matched to a gene: 11. The CDR3 length is 16 residues. The germline gives CDR1 SGHVS, CDR2 FNYEAQ. The CDR3 region has the DNA TGTGCCAGCAGTCCCAGCAGGAGGACAGGGTCCTACGAGCAGTACTTC. Translated, it gives CASSPSRRTGSYEQYF.

Only one count was recorded for this clone. The V and J genes are TRBV5-1 and TRBJ2-1; TRBD2 agrees at 8 bases. This CDR3 has 15 residues. The germline V gene has CDR1 SGHRS and CDR2 YFSETQ. The junction had 8 bases not matched to a gene; V was cut back by 6 bases and J by 3 bases. The CDR3 is CASNPAGTSYNEQFF. CDR3 DNA: TGCGCCAGCAACCCTGCCGGGACTAGCTACAATGAGCAGTTCTTC. Combining the CDR3 with reference TRBV5-1 and TRBJ2-1 gives the whole variable domain KAGVTQTPRYLIKTRGQQVTLSCSPISGHRSVSWYQQTPGQGLQFLFEYFSETQRNKGNFPGRFSGRQFSNSRSEMNVSTLELGDSALYLCASNPAGTSYNEQFFGPGTRLTVL.

V gene TRBV20-1 combines with J gene TRBJ2-3; D not resolved. V lost 5 bases and J lost 8, with 11 bases in between. The germline gives CDR1 DFQATT, CDR2 SNEGSKA (reference sequence). CDR3 length equals 11 residues. The CDR3 DNA reads as TGCAGTGCTCCATCTTCCGGTACGCAGTATTTT. This codes for CSAPSSGTQYF.

CDR3 residues: CASSLFAGTYNEQFF. The DNA of the CDR3 is TGTGCCAGCAGCTTGTTCGCGGGTACCTACAATGAGCAGTTCTTC. The rearrangement joins TRBV5-5 to TRBJ2-1, with a weak D call TRBD2 (5 bases). The CDR3 is 15 amino acids. CDR1 and CDR2 (germline): SGHKS, YYEKEE (reference sequence). The V gene lost 1 base and the J gene lost 2 bases, with 10 bases spanning the gap.

The chain employs TRBV10-2 and TRBJ2-1; 10 bases fit TRBD2. This CDR3 is 15 amino acids long. Germline V CDR1 and CDR2: WSHSY, SAAADI. The junction had 6 bases not matched to a gene; V was cut back by 6 bases and J by 4 bases. CDR3 amino acids: CASSFSGGLYNEQFF. DNA of the CDR3: TGCGCCAGCAGCTTTAGCGGGGGGCTTTACAATGAGCAGTTCTTC.

The chain employs TRBV18 and TRBJ1-2, with a tentative D call TRBD1 (6 bases). Trimming stripped 6 bases from V and 2 bases from J, with 10 bases between. The CDR3 runs 13 residues. Germline V lookup: CDR1 KGHSH, CDR2 LQKENI. CDR3 nucleotides: TGTGCCAGCTCCCCAGGGGTCAACTATGGCTACACCTTC. Protein product: CASSPGVNYGYTF. Supplemented by reference TRBV18 and TRBJ1-2, the full variable domain reads NAGVMQNPRHLVRRRGQEARLRCSPMKGHSHVYWYRQLPEEGLKFMVYLQKENIIDESGMPKERFSAEFPKEGPSILRIQQVVRGDSAAYFCASSPGVNYGYTFGSGTRLTVV.

J is TRBJ1-6 and V is TRBV6-1; 7 nucleotides align to TRBD1. The CDR3 is 15 amino acids. V was pared by 3 bases and J by 5 bases, with 4 bases of the junction left unmatched. Per the germline V gene, CDR1 is MNHNS and CDR2 is SASEGT. Here the CDR3 reads CASSDGQGDNSPLHF. The CDR3 DNA follows: TGTGCCAGCAGTGATGGGCAGGGGGATAATTCACCCCTCCACTTT.

The J gene is TRBJ1-1, the V gene TRBV7-8, with TRBD1 as a possible D gene (5 bases). Per germline, CDR1 SGHVS and CDR2 FQNEAQ. The CDR3 contains 16 residues. Trimming removed 7 bases at V and 0 bases at J, with 18 bases between. CDR3 DNA sequence: TGTGCCAGCATTCAACAAGGAGCAGGGATGAACACTGAAGCTTTCTTT. It codes for CASIQQGAGMNTEAFF.

This clone was counted once. The chain joins TRBV18 to TRBJ2-5; D is unclear. Trimming cost V 0 bases and J 5 bases, with 10 bases left between them. Germline assignment: CDR1 KGHSH and CDR2 LQKENI. There are 14 residues in the CDR3. CDR3 loop: CASSPPAREETQYF. The CDR3 region has the DNA TGTGCCAGCTCACCACCGGCTCGTGAGGAGACCCAGTACTTC.

The CDR3 loop reads CASSLSIRTSGVETQYF. Here the CDR3 DNA reads TGTGCCAGCAGCTTATCCATACGGACTAGCGGGGTAGAGACCCAGTACTTC. The chain has TRBV7-9 and TRBJ2-5; 12 positions agree with TRBD2. This CDR3 is 17 amino acids long. CDR1 and CDR2 (germline): SEHNR, FQNEAQ (reference sequence). V lost 2 bases, J lost 4 bases, and 8 bases stayed unmatched. Together with reference TRBV7-9 and TRBJ2-5, the CDR3 gives the full variable domain: DTGVSQNPRHKITKRGQNVTFRCDPISEHNRLYWYRQTLGQGPEFLTYFQNEAQLEKSRLLSDRFSAERPKGSFSTLEIQRTEQGDSAMYLCASSLSIRTSGVETQYFGPGTRLLVL.

DNA for the CDR3: TGTGCCAGCAGTTTGGAAGGGCGGGATGGCTACACCTTC. The encoded protein is CASSLEGRDGYTF. The rearrangement joins TRBV12-3 or TRBV12-4 to TRBJ1-2; D is uncertain. The CDR3 consists of 13 residues. Trimming took 3 bases from V and 6 from J, leaving 11 bases between them.